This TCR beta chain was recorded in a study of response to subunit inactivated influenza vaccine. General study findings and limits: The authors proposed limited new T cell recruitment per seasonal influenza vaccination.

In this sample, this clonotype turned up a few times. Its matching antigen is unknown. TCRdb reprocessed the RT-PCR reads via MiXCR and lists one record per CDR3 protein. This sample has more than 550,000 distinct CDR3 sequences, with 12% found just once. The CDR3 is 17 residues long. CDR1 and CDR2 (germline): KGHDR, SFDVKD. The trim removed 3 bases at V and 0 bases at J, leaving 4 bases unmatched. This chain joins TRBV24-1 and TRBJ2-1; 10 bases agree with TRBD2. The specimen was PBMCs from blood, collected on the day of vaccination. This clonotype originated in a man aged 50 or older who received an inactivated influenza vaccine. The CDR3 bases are TGTGCCACCAGTGATCGTCAGCGGGGGGGCTCCTACAATGAGCAGTTCTTC. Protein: CATSDRQRGGSYNEQFF.